This T cell receptor (beta chain) was found in a study of regulatory T cells in long-lasting Graves disease. As for the study in general: The definition of persistent Graves' disease was over 5 years of antithyroid drugs with positive TSH receptor antibodies. Points from the study as a whole: A limited number of samples was an acknowledged limitation. Relative to new patients (roughly 980), persistent patients exhibited greater sharing of public clonotypes (over 2,500). Researchers reported studying only peripheral blood, not thyroid tissue.

Concerning this clonotype itself: Its antigen is undetermined. A read error may account for a junction end that differs from germline.

iRepertoire HTBI primers and Arm-PCR of CDR3 regions built TCR beta libraries. TCRdb re-derived calls from the multiplex PCR reads in MiXCR, one entry per CDR3 protein. The sample yields about 470,000 distinct CDR3 sequences, around 21% seen once. The CDR3 runs to 18 residues. Germline-derived CDR1 and CDR2 are MDHEN and SYDVKM. Time point denoted: persistent/refractory GD, antithyroid drugs over 5 years with positive TRAb. Isolated PBMC RNA provided the starting material for the TCR library. Specimen: peripheral blood mononuclear cells (PBMCs), collected when the disease was refractory, from a patient treated with antithyroid drugs. The rearrangement uses TRBV28 and TRBJ2-7; 12 bases agree with TRBD2. This sequence originates from a female donor with Graves disease. The CDR3: CASSLVGLAGLRSYEQYF. The CDR3 region has the DNA TGTGCCAGCAGTTTAGTGGGACTAGCGGGCTTGCGCTCCTACGAACAGTACTTC.